This T cell receptor beta chain is drawn from a study of shared clonotypes between healthy human individuals. Study-wide results and caveats: The researchers took only blood, and tissue repertoires probably look different.

This CDR3 comprises 15 residues. Germline CDR1 reads SQVTM; CDR2 reads ANQGSEA. Trimming at V came to 3 bases and at J to 2 bases, leaving 6 bases not matched to a gene. Using immunoSEQ multiplex PCR, the repertoire was profiled, and TCRdb retains in-frame clones only, with some absent. The sample yields about 2 million clones, approximately 95% seen once. As regards this clone: The antigen is not known.

The sequenced sample consisted of naive CD4+ T cells sorted from blood. Regarding subset: CD45RA+ positively selected. This clonotype was obtained from a young man in good health. V and J are TRBV29-1 and TRBJ2-1, with 8 bases fitting TRBD1. CDR3 in amino acids: CSVDTGTGAYNEQFF. CDR3 bases: TGCAGCGTTGACACCGGGACAGGAGCCTACAATGAGCAGTTCTTC.